This TCR beta chain derives from a study of radiotherapy plus CTLA-4 blockade in lung cancer. Study information: Objective response rate was more than 15%; disease control rate, approximately 30%.

Only in-frame clones appear in the TCRdb table, and some are missing; sequencing was by immunoSEQ multiplex PCR. In the table there are around 70,000 clones, roughly 87% of which are singletons. This clonotype was obtained from a human donor with non-small cell lung cancer that progressed on radiotherapy plus ipilimumab. This specimen consisted of peripheral blood, obtained from a patient treated with radiotherapy plus ipilimumab.

The chain's CDR3 is CASSVYRDTEAFF. CDR3 DNA: TGCGCCAGCAGCGTCTACAGGGACACTGAAGCTTTCTTT. This chain connects TRBV5-1 to TRBJ1-1; maybe TRBD1 (6 bases). The CDR3 covers 13 residues. Per germline, CDR1 SGHRS and CDR2 YFSETQ. Trimming took 4 bases from V and 3 from J, leaving 10 bases between them.